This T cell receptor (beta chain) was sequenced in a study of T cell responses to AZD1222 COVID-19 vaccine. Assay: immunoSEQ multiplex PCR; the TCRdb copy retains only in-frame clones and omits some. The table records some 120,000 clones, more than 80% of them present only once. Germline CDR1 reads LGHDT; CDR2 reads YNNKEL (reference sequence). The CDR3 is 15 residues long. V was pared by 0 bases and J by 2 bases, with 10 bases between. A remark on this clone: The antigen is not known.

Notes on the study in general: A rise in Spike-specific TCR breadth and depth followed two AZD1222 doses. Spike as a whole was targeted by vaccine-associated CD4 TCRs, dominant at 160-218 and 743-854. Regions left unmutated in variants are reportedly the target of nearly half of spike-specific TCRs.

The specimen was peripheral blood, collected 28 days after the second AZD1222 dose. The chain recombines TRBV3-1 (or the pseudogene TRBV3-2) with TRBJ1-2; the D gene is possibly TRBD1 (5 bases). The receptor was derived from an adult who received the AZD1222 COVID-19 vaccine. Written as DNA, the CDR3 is TGTGCCAGCAGCCAAGATACAGGAAGGAACTATGGCTACACCTTC. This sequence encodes CASSQDTGRNYGYTF.